Listed below are T cell receptor beta chains from one sample, sequenced in a study of HIV-infected patients and healthy controls. MiXCR, run by TCRdb on the 5' RACE reads, gives a single entry per CDR3 protein. This table has roughly 14,000 distinct CDR3 sequences, less than 15% appearing once. This material consisted of blood, taken during antiretroviral therapy. These receptors all stem from an adult with HIV infection. The donor label of this sample is uncertain. CDR3s include the opening cysteine and the closing phenylalanine or tryptophan. The D gene is left open where the match is weak. Size is stated for part of the rows, as once, few or many counts, or as a class when the clone is expanded.

CDR3 protein: CSCGPHGGSDTQYF; CDR3 DNA: TGCAGTTGTGGGCCTCACGGGGGCTCAGATACGCAGTATTTT; J gene: TRBJ2-3; V gene: TRBV20-1; D gene: -; clone size: many
CDR3 protein: CASSPTRDQVYNEQFF; CDR3 DNA: TGTGCCAGCAGCCCCACCCGGGACCAGGTCTACAATGAGCAGTTCTTC; J gene: TRBJ2-1; V gene: TRBV5-6; D gene: -; clone size: many
CDR3 protein: CASSFRGDSYEQYF; CDR3 DNA: TGCGCCAGCAGCTTTCGCGGGGACTCCTACGAGCAGTACTTC; J gene: TRBJ2-7; V gene: TRBV5-1; D gene: -; clone size: -
CDR3 protein: CSVEGQGFTDTQYF; CDR3 DNA: TGCAGCGTTGAAGGACAGGGATTCACAGATACGCAGTATTTT; J gene: TRBJ2-3; V gene: TRBV29-1; D gene: TRBD1; clone size: many
CDR3 protein: CSVVQGARNTIYF; CDR3 DNA: TGCAGCGTAGTACAGGGGGCTCGAAACACCATATATTTT; J gene: TRBJ1-3; V gene: TRBV29-1; D gene: TRBD1; clone size: few
CDR3 protein: CASSLFSGGLTVNTGELFF; CDR3 DNA: TGTGCCAGCAGCTTATTTTCAGGGGGGCTCACTGTGAACACCGGGGAGCTGTTTTTT; J gene: TRBJ2-2; V gene: TRBV7-6; D gene: -; clone size: many
CDR3 protein: CASSQPSPYTGELFF; CDR3 DNA: TGTGCCAGCAGCCAACCCTCCCCCTACACCGGGGAGCTGTTTTTT; J gene: TRBJ2-2; V gene: TRBV3-1; D gene: -; clone size: few
CDR3 protein: CASSPPTAFPYEQYF; CDR3 DNA: TGCGCCAGCAGCCCGCCGACTGCTTTCCCCTACGAGCAGTACTTC; J gene: TRBJ2-7; V gene: TRBV4-1; D gene: -; clone size: few
CDR3 protein: CATSDGIGIEQFF; CDR3 DNA: TGTGCCACCAGTGACGGAATAGGTATTGAGCAGTTCTTC; J gene: TRBJ2-1; V gene: TRBV24-1; D gene: -; clone size: many
CDR3 protein: CASSVGAAGVQETQYF; CDR3 DNA: TGTGCCAGCAGCGTAGGGGCAGCGGGTGTACAAGAGACCCAGTACTTC; J gene: TRBJ2-5; V gene: TRBV9; D gene: -; clone size: many
CDR3 protein: CATSRDPGQGFDEQYF; CDR3 DNA: TGTGCCACCAGCAGAGATCCGGGACAGGGGTTCGACGAGCAGTACTTC; J gene: TRBJ2-7; V gene: TRBV15; D gene: TRBD1; clone size: -
CDR3 protein: CASSRGQGAVGTEAFF; CDR3 DNA: TGTGCCAGCAGCAGGGGACAGGGGGCTGTAGGAACTGAAGCTTTCTTT; J gene: TRBJ1-1; V gene: TRBV5-4; D gene: TRBD1; clone size: few
CDR3 protein: CSVETRTVPYEQYF; CDR3 DNA: TGCAGCGTTGAGACCCGGACAGTCCCCTACGAGCAGTACTTC; J gene: TRBJ2-7; V gene: TRBV29-1; D gene: -; clone size: many
CDR3 protein: CASSLVQGAYNEQFF; CDR3 DNA: TGCGCCAGCAGCTTGGTCCAGGGTGCCTACAATGAGCAGTTCTTC; J gene: TRBJ2-1; V gene: TRBV5-1; D gene: -; clone size: many
CDR3 protein: CASSPAQGSLQQYF; CDR3 DNA: TGCGCCAGCAGCCCCGCACAAGGCAGCCTTCAGCAGTACTTC; J gene: TRBJ2-7; V gene: TRBV5-1; D gene: -; clone size: -
CDR3 protein: CASSLGDRGLLNEKLFF; CDR3 DNA: TGTGCCAGCAGCTTAGGGGACCGGGGCCTCTTAAATGAAAAACTGTTTTTT; J gene: TRBJ1-4; V gene: TRBV7-9; D gene: -; clone size: many
CDR3 protein: CSAKPTRGRYSNQPQHF; CDR3 DNA: TGCAGTGCCAAACCTACCCGGGGCCGGTATAGCAATCAGCCCCAGCATTTT; J gene: TRBJ1-5; V gene: TRBV20-1; D gene: -; clone size: many
CDR3 protein: CASSLPTGNSGANVLTF; CDR3 DNA: TGTGCCAGCAGCCTTCCGACAGGCAACTCTGGGGCCAACGTCCTGACTTTC; J gene: TRBJ2-6; V gene: TRBV3-1; D gene: -; clone size: many
CDR3 protein: CSATKGLGISETQYF; CDR3 DNA: TGCAGTGCTACCAAGGGACTAGGAATTAGTGAGACCCAGTACTTC; J gene: TRBJ2-5; V gene: TRBV20-1; D gene: TRBD2; clone size: many
CDR3 protein: CASRARDSPYNEQFF; CDR3 DNA: TGTGCCAGCAGGGCCCGGGACAGCCCGTACAATGAGCAGTTCTTC; J gene: TRBJ2-1; V gene: TRBV7-9; D gene: TRBD1; clone size: many
CDR3 protein: CASSVGGQPQHF; CDR3 DNA: TGTGCCAGCAGTGTTGGGGGCCAGCCCCAGCATTTT; J gene: TRBJ1-5; V gene: TRBV2; D gene: -; clone size: many
CDR3 protein: CASSQDLRGLAGDISGNEQFF; CDR3 DNA: TGCGCCAGCAGCCAAGATCTAAGAGGACTAGCGGGAGACATTTCGGGGAATGAGCAGTTCTTC; J gene: TRBJ2-1; V gene: TRBV4-1; D gene: TRBD2; clone size: many
CDR3 protein: CASRSNTHYEQYF; CDR3 DNA: TGTGCCAGCAGGTCCAATACGCACTACGAGCAGTACTTC; J gene: TRBJ2-7; V gene: TRBV6-5; D gene: -; clone size: many
CDR3 protein: CASSLDGAEYEQYF; CDR3 DNA: TGTGCCAGCAGCTTAGATGGGGCAGAATACGAGCAGTACTTC; J gene: TRBJ2-7; V gene: TRBV11-2; D gene: -; clone size: -
CDR3 protein: CASREIAGGAETQYF; CDR3 DNA: TGTGCCAGCCGGGAGATAGCGGGAGGGGCAGAGACCCAGTACTTC; J gene: TRBJ2-5; V gene: TRBV5-5; D gene: TRBD2; clone size: many
CDR3 protein: CASSTGTSPYEQFF; CDR3 DNA: TGTGCCAGCAGCACCGGGACTAGCCCTTATGAGCAGTTCTTC; J gene: TRBJ2-1; V gene: TRBV6-5; D gene: TRBD2; clone size: many
CDR3 protein: CASSPWTGDEKLFF; CDR3 DNA: TGCGCCAGCAGCCCATGGACAGGGGATGAAAAACTGTTTTTT; J gene: TRBJ1-4; V gene: TRBV5-1; D gene: TRBD1; clone size: many
CDR3 protein: CASSLRAGNTEAFF; CDR3 DNA: TGTGCCAGCAGCTTAAGAGCGGGTAACACTGAAGCTTTCTTT; J gene: TRBJ1-1; V gene: TRBV7-9; D gene: -; clone size: few
CDR3 protein: CSVADPVPNTGELFF; CDR3 DNA: TGCAGCGTTGCGGACCCGGTTCCGAACACCGGGGAGCTGTTTTTT; J gene: TRBJ2-2; V gene: TRBV29-1; D gene: -; clone size: medium-sized
CDR3 protein: CASGSSPDTQYF; CDR3 DNA: TGTGCCAGCGGCTCATCTCCAGATACGCAGTATTTT; J gene: TRBJ2-3; V gene: TRBV7-2; D gene: -; clone size: few
CDR3 protein: CASSTAPGQGRPQHF; CDR3 DNA: TGTGCCAGCAGCACCGCCCCCGGACAGGGGCGGCCCCAGCATTTT; J gene: TRBJ1-5; V gene: TRBV5-5; D gene: TRBD1; clone size: few
CDR3 protein: CASSLTRAGGELFF; CDR3 DNA: TGTGCCAGCAGCCTGACGAGGGCCGGGGGGGAGCTGTTTTTT; J gene: TRBJ2-2; V gene: TRBV7-8; D gene: -; clone size: -
CDR3 protein: CASSPGQGWPDTQYF; CDR3 DNA: TGTGCCAGCTCCCCGGGGCAGGGGTGGCCAGATACGCAGTATTTT; J gene: TRBJ2-3; V gene: TRBV6-5; D gene: -; clone size: -
CDR3 protein: CASSPPRPGSLAKNIQYF; CDR3 DNA: TGTGCCAGTAGTCCGCCCCGTCCGGGCTCGCTAGCCAAAAACATTCAGTACTTC; J gene: TRBJ2-4; V gene: TRBV19; D gene: -; clone size: many
CDR3 protein: CASSQPVRGSEQYF; CDR3 DNA: TGTGCCAGTAGCCAACCAGTGCGGGGGTCCGAGCAGTACTTC; J gene: TRBJ2-7; V gene: TRBV19; D gene: TRBD2; clone size: many
CDR3 protein: CASSLGDTNSPLHF; CDR3 DNA: TGTGCCAGCAGCTTAGGGGACACTAATTCACCCCTCCACTTT; J gene: TRBJ1-6; V gene: TRBV7-9; D gene: -; clone size: many
CDR3 protein: CASSLSPGQGQTQYF; CDR3 DNA: TGTGCCAGCAGCCTCAGCCCGGGACAGGGACAGACGCAGTATTTT; J gene: TRBJ2-3; V gene: TRBV3-1; D gene: TRBD1; clone size: many
CDR3 protein: CASSGTADFSYNSPLHF; CDR3 DNA: TGTGCCAGCAGTGGGACAGCGGATTTCTCCTATAATTCACCCCTCCACTTT; J gene: TRBJ1-6; V gene: TRBV2; D gene: -; clone size: many
CDR3 protein: CASSQRWDRGHHEQYF; CDR3 DNA: TGTGCCAGCAGCCAAAGGTGGGACAGGGGGCACCACGAGCAGTACTTC; J gene: TRBJ2-7; V gene: TRBV9; D gene: TRBD1; clone size: -
CDR3 protein: CASSLGAGGPDTQYF; CDR3 DNA: TGTGCCAGCAGTTTGGGAGCGGGGGGGCCAGATACGCAGTATTTT; J gene: TRBJ2-3; V gene: TRBV12-3/TRBV12-4; D gene: TRBD2; clone size: many
CDR3 protein: CSVSGQGLSTDTQYF; CDR3 DNA: TGCAGCGTTTCTGGACAGGGTCTGAGCACAGATACGCAGTATTTT; J gene: TRBJ2-3; V gene: TRBV29-1; D gene: TRBD1; clone size: many
CDR3 protein: CSASYQYQETQYF; CDR3 DNA: TGCAGTGCTTCTTACCAGTACCAAGAGACCCAGTACTTC; J gene: TRBJ2-5; V gene: TRBV20-1; D gene: -; clone size: -
CDR3 protein: CASSNEGPWVEQFF; CDR3 DNA: TGTGCCAGCAGTAACGAAGGTCCTTGGGTCGAGCAGTTCTTC; J gene: TRBJ2-1; V gene: TRBV14; D gene: -; clone size: many
CDR3 protein: CASSQDLGAETQYF; CDR3 DNA: TGTGCCAGCAGCCAAGATCTGGGTGCTGAGACCCAGTACTTC; J gene: TRBJ2-5; V gene: TRBV4-2; D gene: -; clone size: many
CDR3 protein: CASSPQGLAGRNEQFF; CDR3 DNA: TGTGCCAGCAGCCCCCAGGGTCTAGCGGGAAGAAATGAGCAGTTCTTC; J gene: TRBJ2-1; V gene: TRBV11-2; D gene: TRBD2; clone size: -
CDR3 protein: CSVEKQGTYEQYF; CDR3 DNA: TGCAGCGTTGAAAAACAGGGAACCTACGAGCAGTACTTC; J gene: TRBJ2-7; V gene: TRBV29-1; D gene: -; clone size: many
CDR3 protein: CASSLGPGGADIQYF; CDR3 DNA: TGTGCCAGCAGTTTAGGTCCGGGGGGGGCGGACATTCAGTACTTC; J gene: TRBJ2-4; V gene: TRBV12-3/TRBV12-4; D gene: TRBD2; clone size: many
CDR3 protein: CASSLTDAGGAFSYEHYF; CDR3 DNA: TGTGCCAGCAGCTTAACTGATGCGGGGGGCGCGTTCTCCTACGAGCATTACTTC; J gene: TRBJ2-7; V gene: TRBV11-2; D gene: TRBD2; clone size: -
CDR3 protein: CASSQGSPVETQYF; CDR3 DNA: TGTGCCAGCAGCCAAGGCTCGCCTGTGGAGACCCAGTACTTC; J gene: TRBJ2-5; V gene: TRBV3-1; D gene: -; clone size: -
CDR3 protein: CATSGPNQPQHF; CDR3 DNA: TGTGCCACCAGTGGCCCCAATCAGCCCCAGCATTTT; J gene: TRBJ1-5; V gene: TRBV24-1; D gene: -; clone size: -